This TCR delta chain originates from a study of gamma-delta chains in newborns, infants, children. Turning to the study itself: Microbial exposure reportedly drives polyclonal innate γδ T cell expansion after birth.

TCRdb re-called the reads through CATT. The sample lists 10,000 or so delta-chain clones, around 3.5% seen once, with approximately 8.9% in the top ten. By frequency in the sample, this clone is medium-sized. Germline values: CDR1 TSWWSYY, CDR2 QGS. With V trimmed by 0 bases and J by 0 bases, 16 bases remained unmatched. The CDR3 is made up of 20 amino acids. The sample consisted of blood. The sequence came from a child who was a newborn, infant or young child, either healthy, febrile or measles-vaccinated (not recorded which). The chain uses TRDV1 and TRDJ1; 7 nucleotides line up with TRDD3. CDR3 in DNA: TGTGCTCTTGGGGAACTTAGGAGAAGCCGCCTCTGGGGGCACACCGATAAACTCATCTTT. Translation gives CALGELRRSRLWGHTDKLIF.